The text below deals with one T cell receptor (beta chain). The source of the sample is a study of blood T cell repertoires in COVID-19. Study overall: Sites in the United States, Italy and Spain provided acute and convalescent COVID-19 samples. PBMCs, B-cell-depleted T cells, or T cells provided the cDNA or gDNA that made up the material.

Data came from immunoSEQ multiplex PCR; TCRdb stores just in-frame clones and leaves some out. Of some 90,000 clones listed, about 70% are singletons. The V and J ends lost 1 base and 3 bases respectively, with 12 bases between them. The CDR3 extends over 16 amino acids. Germline V lookup: CDR1 SEHNR, CDR2 FQNEAQ (reference sequence). The sequenced sample consisted of peripheral blood. This clonotype originated in a woman aged 55-70 years in a cohort sampled during active or convalescent COVID-19. V gene TRBV7-9 combines with J gene TRBJ2-2, with D uncertain. CDR3 protein: CASSLDVSVDTGELFF. Here the CDR3 DNA reads TGTGCCAGCAGCTTAGACGTATCGGTGGACACCGGGGAGCTGTTTTTT.